The rows below give T cell receptor beta chains drawn from one sample of a study of T cell changes during pregnancy in multiple sclerosis. Sequencing used immunoSEQ multiplex PCR; TCRdb keeps in-frame clones, though not all of them. The table records roughly 110,000 clones, about 90% of them present only once. The specimen comprised peripheral blood, sampled in the third trimester of pregnancy. The receptors here all came from a female donor in good health, enrolled as a control in a pregnancy study. Both conserved end residues are part of each CDR3. A D gene is named only where the DNA matches it firmly. Not every row has a clone size; where given, it reads once, few, many or a size class.

V,J,D,size,CDR3,DNA
TRBV11-2,TRBJ2-1,TRBD1,-,CASSLGQGAWEQFF,TGTGCCAGCAGCTTAGGGCAGGGGGCCTGGGAGCAGTTCTTC
TRBV18,TRBJ2-1,TRBD1,-,CASSLTGGGSNEQFF,TGTGCCAGCTCACTCACAGGGGGTGGGTCCAATGAGCAGTTCTTC
TRBV7-8,TRBJ2-1,TRBD2,-,CASSKGAGGRNNEQFF,TGTGCCAGCAGCAAAGGGGCGGGGGGGCGGAACAATGAGCAGTTCTTC
TRBV21-1,TRBJ2-5,-,-,CASSRGPETQYF,TGTGCCAGCAGCAGGGGGCCAGAGACCCAGTACTTC
TRBV11-3,TRBJ1-1,-,-,CASSPRTALMNTEAFF,TGTGCCAGCAGCCCGCGGACAGCCCTCATGAACACTGAAGCTTTCTTT
TRBV5-6,TRBJ1-5,-,once,CASSLGGLGNQPQHF,TGTGCCAGCAGCTTGGGGGGGCTCGGCAATCAGCCCCAGCATTTT
TRBV12-5,TRBJ1-1,TRBD1,-,CASGWGPDRANTEAFF,TGTGCTAGTGGTTGGGGACCGGACAGGGCGAACACTGAAGCTTTCTTT
TRBV19,TRBJ2-1,TRBD2,-,CASSNSGGPYNEQFF,TGTGCCAGTAGTAATAGCGGGGGGCCGTACAATGAGCAGTTCTTC
TRBV14,TRBJ2-1,TRBD1,-,CASSRDRAAWSGDEQFF,TGTGCCAGCAGCCGGGACAGGGCAGCCTGGAGTGGGGATGAGCAGTTCTTC
TRBV5-1,TRBJ2-1,TRBD2,-,CASRTSGWNEQFF,TGCGCCAGCAGAACTAGCGGATGGAATGAGCAGTTCTTC
TRBV2,TRBJ2-3,TRBD1,-,CASRNNRGSTDTQYF,TGTGCCAGCAGAAATAACAGGGGTAGCACAGATACGCAGTATTTT
TRBV2,TRBJ2-2,-,few,CASSDSANTGELFF,TGTGCCAGCAGTGACAGCGCGAACACCGGGGAGCTGTTTTTT
TRBV7-2,TRBJ1-2,TRBD1,-,CASSVDRGLTNYGYTF,TGTGCCAGCAGCGTCGACAGGGGCTTAACCAACTATGGCTACACCTTC
TRBV5-4,TRBJ1-1,-,-,CASSLITTGGGNTEAFF,TGTGCCAGCAGCTTGATAACCACAGGCGGCGGGAACACTGAAGCTTTCTTT
TRBV4-2,TRBJ2-7,TRBD2,-,CASSQGGTTYEQYF,TGTGCCAGCAGCCAAGGGGGGACTACCTACGAGCAGTACTTC
TRBV5-1,TRBJ2-7,TRBD2,once,CASSPLAGGPNEQYF,TGCGCCAGCAGCCCTCTAGCGGGGGGGCCAAACGAGCAGTACTTC
TRBV7-9,TRBJ2-2,-,-,CASSLTLTGGWNTGELFF,TGTGCCAGCAGCTTAACCTTAACGGGGGGCTGGAACACCGGGGAGCTGTTTTTT
TRBV6-1,TRBJ1-6,TRBD1,-,CAGSARGQGAYSPLHF,TGTGCCGGCAGTGCGAGAGGACAGGGGGCCTATTCACCCCTCCACTTT
TRBV2,TRBJ2-7,TRBD1,-,CASWTGVSHEQYF,TGTGCCAGTTGGACAGGGGTTTCCCACGAGCAGTACTTC
TRBV6-5,TRBJ1-1,-,-,CASSTGYTEAFF,TGTGCCAGCAGCACAGGGTACACTGAAGCTTTCTTT
TRBV2,TRBJ1-3,-,-,CASSEGQAEGDTIYF,TGTGCCAGCAGTGAAGGACAGGCCGAAGGGGACACCATATATTTT
TRBV9,TRBJ1-2,-,-,CASSVNRDVQDYGYTF,TGTGCCAGCAGCGTAAACAGGGACGTCCAAGACTATGGCTACACCTTC
TRBV30,TRBJ2-7,TRBD2,-,CAWSGGGASAANEQYF,TGTGCCTGGAGTGGCGGGGGGGCCTCGGCTGCGAACGAGCAGTACTTC
TRBV7-3,TRBJ1-2,-,-,CASSPTGNYGYTF,TGTGCCAGCAGCCCCACAGGGAACTATGGCTACACCTTC
TRBV5-1,TRBJ1-2,TRBD1,-,CASSSTGTGDGYTF,TGCGCCAGCAGCTCAACCGGGACAGGGGATGGCTACACCTTC
TRBV5-6,TRBJ1-4,TRBD1,once,CASSVGGTGLATNEKLFF,TGTGCCAGCAGCGTGGGCGGGACAGGACTTGCAACTAATGAAAAACTGTTTTTT
TRBV5-5,TRBJ1-1,TRBD1,few,CASSLGQANTEAFF,TGTGCCAGCAGCTTAGGACAGGCGAACACTGAAGCTTTCTTT
TRBV7-6,TRBJ1-5,-,-,CASSLGVGGASQPQHF,TGTGCCAGCAGCTTAGGTGTAGGGGGGGCTTCTCAGCCCCAGCATTTT
TRBV7-3,TRBJ1-2,-,-,CASSPGPLEGYTF,TGTGCCAGCAGCCCAGGCCCACTAGAAGGCTACACCTTC
TRBV7-9,TRBJ1-5,-,once,CASSSLGDSSQPQHF,TGTGCCAGCAGCTCACTAGGGGACTCGAGTCAGCCCCAGCATTTT
TRBV7-3,TRBJ1-1,-,once,CASSLNRNTEAFF,TGTGCCAGCAGCCTCAACAGGAACACTGAAGCTTTCTTT
TRBV9,TRBJ2-7,TRBD2,-,CASSVGTSGAYEQYF,TGTGCCAGCAGCGTGGGGACTAGCGGGGCCTACGAGCAGTACTTC